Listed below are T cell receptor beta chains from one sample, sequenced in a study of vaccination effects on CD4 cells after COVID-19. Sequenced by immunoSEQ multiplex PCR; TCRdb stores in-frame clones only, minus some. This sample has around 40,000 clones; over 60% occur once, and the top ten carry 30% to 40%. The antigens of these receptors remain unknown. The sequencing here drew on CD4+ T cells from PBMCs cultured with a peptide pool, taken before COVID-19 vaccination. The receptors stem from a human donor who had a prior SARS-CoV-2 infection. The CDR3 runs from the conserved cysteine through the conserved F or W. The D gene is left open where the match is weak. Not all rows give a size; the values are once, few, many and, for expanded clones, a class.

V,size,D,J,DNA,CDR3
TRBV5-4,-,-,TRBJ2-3,TGTGCCAGCAGCTTGGCCGGAGGTGGGGCAGATACGCAGTATTTT,CASSLAGGGADTQYF
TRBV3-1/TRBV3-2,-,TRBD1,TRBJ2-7,TGTGCCAGTGGACCGACAGGGACCTACGAGCAGTACTTC,CASGPTGTYEQYF
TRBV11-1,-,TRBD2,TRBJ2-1,TGTGCCAGCAGCTGGACTAGCGGGGGCTACAATGAGCAGTTCTTC,CASSWTSGGYNEQFF
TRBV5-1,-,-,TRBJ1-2,TGCGCCAGCAGCTTGGGACCGACCATTCAATATGGCTACACCTTC,CASSLGPTIQYGYTF
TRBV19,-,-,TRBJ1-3,TGTGCCAGTACCCTTTTCAGAGATTCTGGAAACACCATATATTTT,CASTLFRDSGNTIYF
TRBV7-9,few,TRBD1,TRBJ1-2,TGTGCCAGCAGCTTGGTTGACAGGGAATATGGCTACACCTTC,CASSLVDREYGYTF
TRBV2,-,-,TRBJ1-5,TGTGCCAGCGAACGGGGGGGGAATCAGCCCCAGCATTTT,CASERGGNQPQHF
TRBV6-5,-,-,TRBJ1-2,TGTGCCAGCAGTTACCAGCCGGCCGCCGGGCAGGGGGGCTACACCTTC,CASSYQPAAGQGGYTF
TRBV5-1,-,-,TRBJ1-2,TGCGCCAGCAGCTTGGCCTTTGATGGCTACACCTTC,CASSLAFDGYTF
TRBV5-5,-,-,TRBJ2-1,TGTGCCAGCAGGCTAACGACCCCGACCTTAGGCAATGAGCAGTTCTTC,CASRLTTPTLGNEQFF
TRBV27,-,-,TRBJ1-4,TGTGCCAGCAGGACGAGGGGTGAGGGTGAAAAACTGTTTTTT,CASRTRGEGEKLFF
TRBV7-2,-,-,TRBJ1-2,TGTGCCAGCAGCTTACTAAGGGGCTATGGCTACACCTTC,CASSLLRGYGYTF
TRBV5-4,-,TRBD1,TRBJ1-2,TGTGCCAGCAGCTTGGAACAGGGGCAGATTGGGGGCTACACCTTC,CASSLEQGQIGGYTF
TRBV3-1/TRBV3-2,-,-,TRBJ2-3,TGTGCCAGCAGCCAAGCGGGCCAGCTCAAGCCAACGCAGTATTTT,CASSQAGQLKPTQYF
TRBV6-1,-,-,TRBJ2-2,TGTGCCAGCAGTGAAGGTGGGGCCGGGGAGCTGTTTTTT,CASSEGGAGELFF
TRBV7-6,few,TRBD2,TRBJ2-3,TGTGCCAGCAGCTTAGGGGCTGCGGGAGTATCGGATACGCAGTATTTT,CASSLGAAGVSDTQYF
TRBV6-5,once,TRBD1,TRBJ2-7,TGTGCCAGCAGTCAACGGACAGGGCTAGGCGAGCAGTACTTC,CASSQRTGLGEQYF
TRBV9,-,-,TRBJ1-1,TGTGCCAGCAGCGTAGGGGCAGCGAACACTGAAGCTTTCTTT,CASSVGAANTEAFF
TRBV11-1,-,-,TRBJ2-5,TGTGCCAGCAGCTTACAGTACCAAGAGACCCAGTACTTC,CASSLQYQETQYF
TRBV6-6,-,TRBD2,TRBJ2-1,TGTGCCAGCAGAGGTATAGCGGGAGTGGGTGAGCAGTTCTTC,CASRGIAGVGEQFF
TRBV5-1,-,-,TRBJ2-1,TGCGCCAGCAGCTTGGATCCGAGAGATGAGCAGTTCTTC,CASSLDPRDEQFF
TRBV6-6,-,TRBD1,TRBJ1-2,TGTGCCAGCAGGGAAACAGGGGGATCTGGCTACACCTTC,CASRETGGSGYTF
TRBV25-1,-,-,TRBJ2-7,TGTGCCAGCAGTGATCCCACCCAGACAGGCTACGAGCAGTACTTC,CASSDPTQTGYEQYF
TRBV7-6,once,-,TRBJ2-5,TGTGCCAGCAGCCCCCTTAGACTCGGCAGAGGGTACCAAGAGACCCAGTACTTC,CASSPLRLGRGYQETQYF
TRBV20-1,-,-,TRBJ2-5,TGCAGTGCTAAGGATAGGGTGACCCAGTACTTC,CSAKDRVTQYF
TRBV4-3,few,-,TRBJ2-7,TGCGCCAGCAGCCAAGAAGGAACAGGTTCCTACGAGCAGTACTTC,CASSQEGTGSYEQYF
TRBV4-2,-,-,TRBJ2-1,TGTGCCAGCAGCCAAGAACCCCTCAATGAGCAGTTCTTC,CASSQEPLNEQFF
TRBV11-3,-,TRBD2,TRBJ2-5,TGTGCCAGCAGCTTAGTTGCGGGACTAGCTGGGCCGCGAGAGACCCAGTACTTC,CASSLVAGLAGPRETQYF
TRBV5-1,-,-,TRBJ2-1,TGCGCCAGCAGCTTCCACTGGGAGCAGTTCTTC,CASSFHWEQFF
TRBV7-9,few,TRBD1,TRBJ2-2,TGTGCCAATACACAATCGGGTGGGACAGGGGCCACCGGGGAGCTGTTTTTT,CANTQSGGTGATGELFF
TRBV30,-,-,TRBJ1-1,TGTGCCTGGAGTGTTTACAACACTGAAGCTTTCTTT,CAWSVYNTEAFF
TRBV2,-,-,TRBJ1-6,TGTGCCAGCGGACAGCGTAATTCACCCCTCCACTTT,CASGQRNSPLHF
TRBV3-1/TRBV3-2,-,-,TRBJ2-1,TGTGCCAGCAGCCAATTTACCGGCTCCTACAATGAGCAGTTCTTC,CASSQFTGSYNEQFF
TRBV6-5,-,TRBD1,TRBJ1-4,TGTGCCAGCAGTCCGGGACAGGGGGGGGAAAAACTGTTTTTT,CASSPGQGGEKLFF
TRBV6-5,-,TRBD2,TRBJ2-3,TGTGCCAGCAGTTACCAAAGCGGGACCACAGATACGCAGTATTTT,CASSYQSGTTDTQYF
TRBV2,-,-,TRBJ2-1,TGTGCCAGCAGCCGCGAGAGGGGCGGAAACAATGAGCAGTTCTTC,CASSRERGGNNEQFF
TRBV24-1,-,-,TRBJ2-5,TGTGCCACCAGTGGTGACCAAGAGACCCAGTACTTC,CATSGDQETQYF
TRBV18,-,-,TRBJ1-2,TGTGCCAGCTCACCACCCTCGGGGGGTAGCTATGGCTACACCTTC,CASSPPSGGSYGYTF
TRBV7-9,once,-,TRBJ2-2,TGTGCCAGCAGCTTATACGAGGGAGCGAGCACCGGGGAGCTGTTTTTT,CASSLYEGASTGELFF
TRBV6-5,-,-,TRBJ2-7,TGTGCCAGCAGATCAGGGCCCTCCAGCTCCTACGAGCAGTACTTC,CASRSGPSSSYEQYF
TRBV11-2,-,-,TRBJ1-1,TGTGCCAGCAGCTTAAGATTGGGCACTGAAGCTTTCTTT,CASSLRLGTEAFF
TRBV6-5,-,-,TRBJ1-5,TGTGCCAGCGTCGGTCAGTACAATCAGCCCCAGCATTTT,CASVGQYNQPQHF
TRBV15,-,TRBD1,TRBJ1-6,TGTGCCACCAGCAGAGGACAGGGTTCACCCCTCCACTTT,CATSRGQGSPLHF
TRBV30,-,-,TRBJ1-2,TGTGCCTGGATAAGGCAGGGGAGGGATGGCTACACCTTC,CAWIRQGRDGYTF
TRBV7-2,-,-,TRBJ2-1,TGTGCCAGCAGCTTAGAGAGTTACAATGAGCAGTTCTTC,CASSLESYNEQFF
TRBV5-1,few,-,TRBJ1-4,TGCGCCAGCAGCTTAACGGGGGGCATAGAAAAACTGTTTTTT,CASSLTGGIEKLFF
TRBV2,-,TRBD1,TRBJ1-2,TGTGCCAGCACGGGCATACAGGGGGTCTCTGGCTACACCTTC,CASTGIQGVSGYTF
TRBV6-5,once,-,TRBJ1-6,TGTGCCAGCAGTTACGGGGGTTCACCCCTCCACTTT,CASSYGGSPLHF
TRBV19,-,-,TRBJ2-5,TGTGCCAGTAGTGGAACGGGACCCGGGGTGTACGGCCAGTACTTC,CASSGTGPGVYGQYF
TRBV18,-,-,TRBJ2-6,TGTGCCAGCTCTCCCCAGGGGCCCTCCTCTGGGGCCAACGTCCTGACTTTC,CASSPQGPSSGANVLTF
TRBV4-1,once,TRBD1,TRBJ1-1,TGCGCCAGCAGCCACGGGGACAGCAAAAACACTGAAGCTTTCTTT,CASSHGDSKNTEAFF